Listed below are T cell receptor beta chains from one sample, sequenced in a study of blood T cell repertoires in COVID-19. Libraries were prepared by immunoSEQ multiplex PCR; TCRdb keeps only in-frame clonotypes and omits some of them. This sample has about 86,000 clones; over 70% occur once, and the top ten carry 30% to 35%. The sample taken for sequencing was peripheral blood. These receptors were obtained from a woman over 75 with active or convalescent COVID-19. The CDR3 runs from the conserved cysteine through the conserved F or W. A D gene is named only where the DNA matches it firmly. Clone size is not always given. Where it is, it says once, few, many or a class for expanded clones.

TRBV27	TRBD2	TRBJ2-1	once	TGTGCCAGCAGTTTGATGCGGGAGTGGGATGAGCAGTTCTTC	CASSLMREWDEQFF
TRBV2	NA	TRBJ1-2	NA	TGTGCCAGCAGACTGACATTTGAGTATGGCTACACCTTC	CASRLTFEYGYTF
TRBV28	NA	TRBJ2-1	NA	TGTGCCAGCAACCACCATGCGGGCCTTCATTGGATAATGGGCAATGAGCAGTTCTTC	CASNHHAGLHWIMGNEQFF
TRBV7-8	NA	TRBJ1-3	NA	TGTGCCAGCAGCTTAGGCTGGCTGAGGACTACGTCCTCTGGAAACACCATATATTTT	CASSLGWLRTTSSGNTIYF
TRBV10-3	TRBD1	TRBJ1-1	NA	TGTGCCTCCAGGACAGGGCCCATGAACACTGAAGCTTTCTTT	CASRTGPMNTEAFF
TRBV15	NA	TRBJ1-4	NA	TGTGCCACCAGCAGAGATTTAGATAATGAAAAACTGTTTTTT	CATSRDLDNEKLFF
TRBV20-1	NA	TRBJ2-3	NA	TGCAGTGCTCCTACGGCGGGGAGTCAGTATTTT	CSAPTAGSQYF
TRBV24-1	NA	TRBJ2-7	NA	TGTGCCACCAGTGATTTGGGCAGTCCCTACGAGCAGTACTTC	CATSDLGSPYEQYF
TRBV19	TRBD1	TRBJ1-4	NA	TGTGCCAGTACCGAGACAGGGGGCGGAGAAAAACTGTTTTTT	CASTETGGGEKLFF
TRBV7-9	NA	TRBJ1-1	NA	TGTGCCAGCAGCTCAATGAACACTGAAGCTTTCTTT	CASSSMNTEAFF
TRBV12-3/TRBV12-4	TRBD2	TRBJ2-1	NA	TGTGCCAGCAGTTTTCTAGCGGGGAATGAGCAGTTCTTC	CASSFLAGNEQFF
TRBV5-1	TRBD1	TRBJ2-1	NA	TGCGCCAGCAGCTTAGCACAGGGGGGTTACAATGAGCAGTTCTTC	CASSLAQGGYNEQFF
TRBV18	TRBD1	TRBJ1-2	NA	TGTGCCAGCTCACCATGGACAGGGAACTTCAACTATGGCTACACCTTC	CASSPWTGNFNYGYTF
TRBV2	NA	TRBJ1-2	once	TGTGCCAGCTGTCGGAACAGGGATTTTGACTATGGCTACACCTTC	CASCRNRDFDYGYTF
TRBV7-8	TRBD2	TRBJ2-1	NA	TGTGCCAGCAGCTTCGGCGGGAGCAGGGATGAGCAGTTCTTC	CASSFGGSRDEQFF
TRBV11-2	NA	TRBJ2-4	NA	TGTGCCAGCAGCTTTCAGGGGGGAAACATTCAGTACTTC	CASSFQGGNIQYF
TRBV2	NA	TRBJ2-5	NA	TGTGCCAGCTGCGGCAGATTCCAAGAGACCCAGTACTTC	CASCGRFQETQYF
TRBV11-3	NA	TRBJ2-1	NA	TGTGCCAGCACCCCGACGGGATACAATGAGCAGTTCTTC	CASTPTGYNEQFF
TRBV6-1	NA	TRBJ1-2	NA	TGTGCCAGCAGTGAAGTAGCTCGAGGAGGCTACACCTTC	CASSEVARGGYTF
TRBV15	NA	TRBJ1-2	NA	TGTGCCACCAGCAGAGATCTCCGGGTTACCCGGGGCTACACCTTC	CATSRDLRVTRGYTF
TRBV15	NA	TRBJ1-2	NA	TGTGCCACCAGCAGAGATTTTGAGAACTATGGCTACACCTTC	CATSRDFENYGYTF
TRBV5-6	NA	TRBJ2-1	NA	TGTGCCAGCAGCTTGTGGAGACAGGCGAGCTCCTACAATGAGCAGTTCTTC	CASSLWRQASSYNEQFF
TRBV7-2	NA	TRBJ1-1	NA	TGTGCCAGCCTCAGAGACAGCGCGAACACTGAAGCTTTCTTT	CASLRDSANTEAFF
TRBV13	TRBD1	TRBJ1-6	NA	TGTGCCAGCAGCTCACAGGGGTGGAATTCACCCCTCCACTTT	CASSSQGWNSPLHF
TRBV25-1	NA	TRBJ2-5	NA	TGTGCCAGCAGTGAATGGGGCGGAAGAGAAGAGACCCAGTACTTC	CASSEWGGREETQYF
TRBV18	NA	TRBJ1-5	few	TGTGCCAGCTCACCACCCGGCGCAGGTAGAGATCAGCCCCAGCATTTT	CASSPPGAGRDQPQHF
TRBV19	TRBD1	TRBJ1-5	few	TGTGCCAGTAGTTATGACAGGGAGACAGATCAGCCCCAGCATTTT	CASSYDRETDQPQHF
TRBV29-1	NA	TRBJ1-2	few	TGCAGCGCCACACAGGGAAACTATGGCTACACCTTC	CSATQGNYGYTF
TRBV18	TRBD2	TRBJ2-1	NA	TGTGCCAGCTCACCAAATGCGGGAGTGGTGAATGAGCAGTTCTTC	CASSPNAGVVNEQFF
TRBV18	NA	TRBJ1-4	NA	TGTGCCAGCTCACGGGTCTCGGACAGTGCAACTAATGAAAAACTGTTTTTT	CASSRVSDSATNEKLFF
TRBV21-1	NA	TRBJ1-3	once	TGTGCCAGCAGCAAAGGGGAAGAAGTCGGGAAATATTCCCATCCCGGAAACACCATATATTTT	CASSKGEEVGKYSHPGNTIYF
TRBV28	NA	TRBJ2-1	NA	TGTGCCAGCAGTGCTGGAGGGGGCGAGTGGAATGAGCAGTTCTTC	CASSAGGGEWNEQFF
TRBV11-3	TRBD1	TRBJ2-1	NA	TGTGCCAGCAGCCCCGGACAGGAATACAATGAGCAGTTCTTC	CASSPGQEYNEQFF
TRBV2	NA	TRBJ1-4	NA	TGTGCCAGCAGTGAACCTACCGCCCTCAAAAAACTGTTTTTT	CASSEPTALKKLFF
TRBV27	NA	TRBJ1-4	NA	TGTGCCAGCAGTTACAGATCAGCAACTAATGAAAAACTGTTTTTT	CASSYRSATNEKLFF
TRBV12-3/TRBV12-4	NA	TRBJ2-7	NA	TGTGCCAGCAGTTCTCGGAGAGAGCAGTACTTC	CASSSRREQYF
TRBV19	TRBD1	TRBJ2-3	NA	TGTGCCAGTAGTCCAAGGACAGGGGACACAGATACGCAGTATTTT	CASSPRTGDTDTQYF
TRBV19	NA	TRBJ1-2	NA	TGTGCCAGTAGTACTTTGGGGGGGCGGCAGTCTGATGGCTACACCTTC	CASSTLGGRQSDGYTF
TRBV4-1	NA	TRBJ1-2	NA	TGCGCCAGCAGCCCCCCACAGGGTTGGAGTGGCTACACCTTC	CASSPPQGWSGYTF
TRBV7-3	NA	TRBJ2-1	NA	TGTGCCAGCAGGTCCGGGACTGGCTACAATGAGCAGTTCTTC	CASRSGTGYNEQFF
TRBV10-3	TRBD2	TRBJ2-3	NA	TGTGCCATCAGCGAACTAGCGGCAGATACGCAGTATTTT	CAISELAADTQYF
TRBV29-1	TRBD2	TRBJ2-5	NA	TGCAGCGTTGCGGGCTCTAGCGGCCATCAAGAGACCCAGTACTTC	CSVAGSSGHQETQYF